A single sample is the source of the 25 T cell receptor beta chains below, sequenced in a study of T-cell memory formation after mild COVID-19. TCRdb itself ran the 5' RACE reads through MiXCR, one entry per CDR3 protein. Here the sample spans a few hundred thousand distinct CDR3 sequences, roughly 10% being singletons. What was sequenced was PBMCs or a T cell subset sorted from them (not recorded which). All receptors derive from a man younger than 35 who had mild COVID-19 (a few samples of this study predate the infection). Cell type and time point are not known.

The chain couples TRBV11-1 to TRBJ2-2; D is perhaps TRBD1 (6 bases). CDR1 SGHAT and CDR2 FQDESV come from the germline V gene (reference sequence). Trimming removed 5 bases from V and 4 bases from J, with 17 bases in between. The CDR3 is 16 amino acids. CDR3 coding DNA: TGTGCCAGCAGCCAGATACGACAGGCGGTCACCGGGGAGCTGTTTTTT. It codes for CASSQIRQAVTGELFF.

This clonotype occurred a few times. This chain joins TRBV11-2 and TRBJ2-5; a possible D gene is TRBD2 (6 bases). The CDR3 is 15 amino acids. The V gene's germline CDR1 is SGHAT and CDR2 FQNNGV. The V end lost 4 bases, the J end lost 1 base, and 13 bases lay between the germline ends. The CDR3 DNA reads TGTGCCAGCAGCTCCCGGCGGGGAATCCAAGAGACCCAGTACTTC. This sequence encodes CASSSRRGIQETQYF.

This clonotype has a count of ten or more. J is TRBJ1-2 and V is TRBV12-3 or TRBV12-4, with no clear D. V was trimmed by 5 bases and J by 2 bases, leaving 9 bases between them. The CDR3 extends over 13 amino acids. The CDR3: CASSPSPNYGYTF. The DNA of the CDR3 is TGTGCCAGCAGTCCTAGTCCCAACTATGGCTACACCTTC.

J is TRBJ2-3 and V is TRBV7-2; TRBD2 aligns across 8 bases. The V and J ends lost 3 bases and 2 bases, in that order; junction bases with no gene match: 13. This CDR3 is built from 18 residues. Germline CDR1 reads SGHTA; CDR2 reads FQGNSA. The DNA of the CDR3 is TGTGCCAGCAGCTTCCTACGACTGCGCGGGGGGCACACAGATACGCAGTATTTT. Translation: CASSFLRLRGGHTDTQYF.

This clonotype was observed a few times. The CDR3 nucleotides are TGTGCCAGCAGCCCCAGGACAGGGGAGAACTATGGCTACACCTTC. This gives the protein CASSPRTGENYGYTF. The J gene is TRBJ1-2, the V gene TRBV12-3 or TRBV12-4, with 9 bases matching TRBD1. Trimming removed 6 bases from V and 2 bases from J; junction bases left unmatched: 7. This CDR3 spans 15 amino acids.

This clonotype was detected many times. The gene calls are TRBV7-9 and TRBJ2-2; D possibly corresponds to TRBD1 (6 bases). Germline V gene sequence: CDR1 SEHNR, CDR2 FQNEAQ (reference sequence). The CDR3 loop spans 15 amino acids. V lost 0 bases and J lost 2, with 7 bases in between. The CDR3 nucleotides are TGTGCCAGCAGCTTAGCAGGGACAAACACCGGGGAGCTGTTTTTT. This gives the protein CASSLAGTNTGELFF.

This clonotype was observed a few times. The rearrangement uses TRBV20-1 and TRBJ1-6; D is uncertain. This CDR3 spans 18 amino acids. CDR1 is DFQATT, CDR2 SNEGSKA, per germline (reference sequence). Trimming pared 0 bases from V and 10 bases from J, leaving 25 bases between. The CDR3 DNA reads as TGCAGTGCTAGAGATGCCCTGGCTGGGGATCAATTCGTATCACCCCTCCACTTT. Its protein product is CSARDALAGDQFVSPLHF.

This clonotype was seen many times. V and J are TRBV7-2 and TRBJ2-1; D unclear. The CDR3 runs to 12 residues. Germline V gene lookup returns CDR1 SGHTA and CDR2 FQGNSA. V lost 8 bases, J lost 5 bases, and 10 bases lay in between. The CDR3 region is CASQLWNNEQFF. In DNA form, the CDR3 reads TGTGCCAGCCAACTGTGGAACAATGAGCAGTTCTTC.

The chain uses TRBV11-3 and TRBJ1-1, with 9 bases lining up with TRBD1. J lost 3 bases, V lost 5 bases, and 7 bases had no gene match. CDR1 and CDR2 (germline): SGHNT, YENEEA. The CDR3 is 15 residues long. The CDR3 region is CASSPRDRAYTEAFF. In DNA, the CDR3 is TGTGCCAGCAGCCCGCGGGACAGGGCGTACACTGAAGCTTTCTTT.

This clonotype was counted a few times. The V and J genes are TRBV12-3 or TRBV12-4 and TRBJ1-6, with TRBD1 matching 7 bases. This CDR3 region has 14 residues. After removal of 7 bases from V and 7 bases from J, the junction contained 7 bases not matched to a gene. The CDR3 DNA follows: TGTGCCAGCACCATGACAGGGATGAATTCACCCCTCCACTTT. This encodes CASTMTGMNSPLHF.

There are a few counts of this clonotype. V gene TRBV5-1 combines with J gene TRBJ2-1; maybe TRBD2 (5 bases). Deletions cut 5 bases from V and 6 bases from J, with 18 bases between. In germline, CDR1 is SGHRS, CDR2 YFSETQ. The CDR3 spans 15 residues. The CDR3 DNA is TGCGCCAGCAGGACTAAGTTAGTAGGTGGCAATGAGCAGTTCTTC. As protein: CASRTKLVGGNEQFF.

The chain has TRBV7-2 and TRBJ1-6; 8 bases match TRBD1. The CDR3 covers 18 residues. Per germline, CDR1 SGHTA and CDR2 FQGNSA. J was trimmed by 7 bases and V by 5 bases; bases with no gene match: 16. CDR3 residues: CASSQGQARSGGNSPLHF. In DNA, the CDR3 is TGTGCCAGCAGCCAGGGACAGGCTCGGTCGGGCGGGAATTCACCCCTCCACTTT.

The chain combines TRBV4-1 with TRBJ1-2; maybe TRBD1 (5 bases). The V end was cut by 1 base, the J end by 4 bases, with 10 bases between. The CDR3 sequence is 14 residues long. The germline V gene encodes CDR1 MGHRA and CDR2 YSYEKL. The CDR3 nucleotides are TGCGCCAGCAGCCAAGGGGGGAGTTCCTATGGCTACACCTTC. Its translation: CASSQGGSSYGYTF.

This clonotype came up a few times. The V and J genes are TRBV7-9 and TRBJ1-1; D ambiguous. The CDR3 extends over 13 amino acids. The V gene lost 2 bases and the J gene lost 8 bases, with 12 bases spanning the gap. CDR1 SEHNR and CDR2 FQNEAQ come from the germline V gene (reference sequence). The CDR3 region is CASSLLSQLEAFF. DNA for the CDR3: TGTGCCAGCAGCTTATTATCTCAGCTAGAAGCTTTCTTT.

The V call is TRBV29-1, the J call TRBJ2-1; a possible D gene is TRBD1 (6 bases). V lost 1 base to trimming and J lost 10 bases, with 8 bases between them. Germline CDR1 is SQVTM and CDR2 is ANQGSEA. The CDR3 length is 11 residues. The CDR3 region has the DNA TGCAGCGTTGAAGTCCAGGGGGAGCAGTTCTTC. This sequence encodes CSVEVQGEQFF.

This clonotype occurred a few times. The genes are TRBV3-1 and TRBJ2-5; 8 nucleotides agree with TRBD2. The CDR3 is 13 amino acids. CDR1 and CDR2 (germline): LGHDT, YNNKEL (reference sequence). V gave up 4 bases and J gave up 5 bases; unmatched junction bases: 3. The DNA of the CDR3 is TGTGCCAGCAGCCTTCGACTAGCGGAGACCCAGTACTTC. Its translation is CASSLRLAETQYF.

This clonotype showed up just a few times. V usage is TRBV6-5 and J usage is TRBJ2-1, with 9 nucleotides matching TRBD2. The CDR3 consists of 14 residues. The germline gives CDR1 MNHEY, CDR2 SVGAGI. With V trimmed by 0 bases and J by 13 bases, 7 bases remained unmatched. The CDR3 nucleotides read TGTGCCAGCAGTTACTCGCTTGGCGGGGGGGCCCAGTTCTTC. This sequence encodes CASSYSLGGGAQFF.

The DNA for the CDR3 is TGTGCCAGCAGTCCCTCGGGGACGGACACTGAAGCTTTCTTT. It codes for CASSPSGTDTEAFF. The chain links TRBV7-2 to TRBJ1-1; D perhaps matches TRBD1 (5 bases). Germline loops: CDR1 SGHTA, CDR2 FQGNSA. Trimming took off 6 bases at V and 3 bases at J, with 14 bases between the two ends. CDR3 length: 14 amino acids.

The gene calls are TRBV7-6 and TRBJ2-3; 8 nucleotides align to TRBD2. The CDR3 totals 16 residues. From germline, CDR1 is SGHVS and CDR2 FNYEAQ. V lost 2 bases to trimming and J lost 3 bases; unmatched junction nucleotides: 7. The CDR3 here is CASSLLGGGKTDTQYF. In nucleotides, the CDR3 is TGTGCCAGCAGCTTACTGGGCGGGGGGAAGACAGATACGCAGTATTTT.

This clonotype showed up many times. The chain has TRBV15 and TRBJ2-3; the D is unclear. This CDR3 is built from 12 residues. V shed 0 bases and J shed 6 bases, with 4 bases lying between them. Germline V gene lookup returns CDR1 LNHNV and CDR2 YYDKDF (reference sequence). CDR3 coding DNA: TGTGCCACCAGCAGAGAGGGGGATACGCAGTATTTT. It yields the protein CATSREGDTQYF.

J is TRBJ1-6 and V is TRBV18; D is ambiguous. Germline V gives CDR1 KGHSH, CDR2 LQKENI. Trimming left V 5 bases short and J 5 bases short, with 10 bases between. CDR3 length: 14 residues. The CDR3 DNA reads as TGTGCCAGCTCAACCCGCGACGATAATTCACCCCTCCACTTT. It codes for CASSTRDDNSPLHF.

The chain links TRBV7-9 to TRBJ2-1; possibly TRBD1 or TRBD2 for D (5 bases each). There are 11 residues in the CDR3. V lost 5 bases and J lost 11, with 10 bases in between. Germline assignment: CDR1 SEHNR and CDR2 FQNEAQ (reference sequence). The CDR3 here is CASSLGVKQFF. The CDR3 region has the DNA TGTGCCAGCAGCCTGGGGGTTAAGCAGTTCTTC.

This rearrangement joins TRBV12-3 or TRBV12-4 to TRBJ1-1; tentatively, D is TRBD1 (5 bases). There are 15 residues in the CDR3. Trimming took 0 bases from V and 4 from J, leaving 12 bases between them. CDR3 sequence reads: CASSLAGTLSTEAFF. The DNA for the CDR3 is TGTGCCAGCAGTTTAGCGGGGACGCTGAGCACTGAAGCTTTCTTT.

This clonotype was picked up a small number of times. This chain joins TRBV7-2 and TRBJ2-6; 7 nucleotides line up with TRBD1. This CDR3 spans 17 amino acids. Germline loops: CDR1 SGHTA, CDR2 FQGNSA. Trimming cost V 5 bases and J 2 bases; bases outside gene matches: 9. CDR3 loop: CASSPLDRDTGANVLTF. CDR3 sequence (DNA): TGTGCCAGCAGCCCGTTAGACAGGGACACTGGGGCCAACGTCCTGACTTTC.

This clonotype has just a few counts. The chain is built from TRBV12-3 or TRBV12-4 and TRBJ2-4; maybe TRBD1 (6 bases). This CDR3 spans 15 amino acids. The germline V and J ends were trimmed by 3 bases and 10 bases, with 19 bases remaining between them. As DNA, the CDR3 is TGTGCCAGCAGTTTTGGGGACACCTTTAATGGGATTCAGTACTTC. Translation: CASSFGDTFNGIQYF.